The clone carrying this TCR beta chain occurred a few times. The record originates from a study of early T cells in non-severe SARS-CoV-2 infection. Overall study: Investigators sequenced bulk RNA drawn from unsorted whole blood, and chains remained unpaired.

The CDR3 is made up of 13 amino acids. The germline V gene encodes CDR1 SQVTM and CDR2 ANQGSEA. V was clipped by 5 bases and J by 0 bases; unmatched bases: 4. Unique molecular identifiers (one per individual cDNA molecule) were attached. TCRdb called the 5' RACE reads again in MiXCR, with one record for every CDR3 protein. This repertoire shows tens of thousands of distinct CDR3 sequences, 10% found once; its top ten account for less than 10%. This chain links TRBV29-1 with TRBJ2-7, with 7 bases that match TRBD1. The sample was whole blood, taken at baseline. This sequence was found in an adult who was a healthcare worker with PCR-confirmed SARS-CoV-2 infection or an uninfected control (not recorded which). The CDR3 region is CSVCTGDSYEQYF. The CDR3, as DNA: TGCAGCGTTTGTACAGGGGACTCCTACGAGCAGTACTTC.